The 31 T cell receptor beta chains listed next were all sequenced from one sample in a study of blood T cells in healthy people across ages. A sample-barcoded 5' primer and a J-beta primer mix were used in a second PCR of roughly 6 to 11 cycles. TCRdb reanalysed the 5' RACE reads using MiXCR and keeps one entry per CDR3 protein. Of 600,000 to 800,000 distinct CDR3 sequences in the sample, roughly half were seen once. Sequenced material: blood. These TCRs come from a woman of 80 years or more in good health.

This clonotype was picked up many times. The chain links TRBV24-1 to TRBJ2-1; D assignment may be TRBD1 or TRBD2 (5 bases each). This CDR3 has 14 residues. Looked up from germline, CDR1 is KGHDR and CDR2 is SFDVKD. V was cut by 5 bases and J by 0 bases, with 7 bases left in between. CDR3 sequence (DNA): TGTGCCACCAGTGCGGGGACCTCCTACAATGAGCAGTTCTTC. It translates to CATSAGTSYNEQFF.

The chain links TRBV7-9 to TRBJ1-6; D is unclear. Germline CDR1 reads SEHNR; CDR2 reads FQNEAQ (reference sequence). The CDR3 covers 13 residues. With 1 base removed from V and 10 bases from J, the gap between germline ends came to 8 bases. The CDR3 DNA follows: TGTGCCAGCAGCTTAGTGGATAGGTCACCCCTCCACTTT. It specifies CASSLVDRSPLHF.

The rearrangement uses TRBV9 and TRBJ1-2; TRBD1 agrees at 8 bases. The CDR3 sequence is 13 residues long. Per germline, CDR1 SGDLS and CDR2 YYNGEE. The J segment lost 2 bases and the V segment lost 7 bases, leaving 4 bases of the junction unmatched. CDR3 protein: CASGQGPNYGYTF. CDR3 bases: TGTGCCAGCGGACAGGGACCAAACTATGGCTACACCTTC.

The rearrangement joins TRBV7-3 to TRBJ2-7, with 10 bases that match TRBD1. This CDR3 contains 16 residues. The ends lost 0 bases at V and 0 bases at J; junction bases unmatched: 2. Germline V gene data show CDR1 as SGHTA and CDR2 as FQGTGA. In DNA form, the CDR3 reads TGTGCCAGCAGCTTAACGGGACAGGGGAGCTCCTACGAGCAGTACTTC. Protein: CASSLTGQGSSYEQYF.

The chain is built from TRBV19 and TRBJ2-7, with a possible D match to TRBD2 (7 bases). The CDR3 extends over 15 amino acids. V was cut by 8 bases and J by 0 bases, with 17 bases left in between. The V gene's germline CDR1 is LNHDA and CDR2 SQIVND (reference sequence). The CDR3 region has the DNA TGTGCCAGTCGGGAGCGGGACACTAGCTCCTACGAGCAGTACTTC. It encodes CASRERDTSSYEQYF. Combining the CDR3 with reference TRBV19 and TRBJ2-7 gives the whole variable domain DGGITQSPKYLFRKEGQNVTLSCEQNLNHDAMYWYRQDPGQGLRLIYYSQIVNDFQKGDIAEGYSVSREKKESFPLTVTSAQKNPTAFYLCASRERDTSSYEQYFGPGTRLTVT.

This clonotype was counted many times. The CDR3: CSARFVANYGYTF. The CDR3, as DNA: TGCAGTGCTAGGTTCGTCGCTAACTATGGCTACACCTTC. The chain joins TRBV20-1 to TRBJ1-2, with D uncertain. CDR3 length equals 13 residues. Between the trimmed V and J ends, which lost 3 bases and 0 bases, there was a span of 8 bases. From germline, CDR1 is DFQATT and CDR2 SNEGSKA (reference sequence).

The chain is built from TRBV3-1 and TRBJ2-1; 7 bases match TRBD1. The CDR3 is 15 residues long. V lost 0 bases, J lost 4 bases, and 3 bases stayed unmatched. The germline CDR1 and CDR2 sequences are LGHDT and YNNKEL (reference sequence). This CDR3 reads CASSQDRGQYNEQFF. CDR3 DNA: TGTGCCAGCAGCCAAGACCGGGGACAGTACAATGAGCAGTTCTTC.

This clonotype was picked up a small number of times. The CDR3 DNA sequence: TGCGCCAGCAGCGAGACAGGGGCTCTGTTGCCCCTCCACTTT. This gives the protein CASSETGALLPLHF. The chain uses TRBV5-1 and TRBJ1-6; 8 bases match TRBD1. Germline V CDR1 and CDR2: SGHRS, YFSETQ. The V segment lost 4 bases and the J segment 13 bases; nucleotides outside the gene matches: 10. The CDR3 runs to 14 residues.

The sample holds many counts of this clonotype. The rearrangement uses TRBV11-1 and TRBJ2-5; D is possibly TRBD1 (5 bases). The V and J ends lost 4 bases and 13 bases respectively, with 25 bases between them. The length of the CDR3 is 15 residues. Germline V lookup: CDR1 SGHAT, CDR2 FQDESV (reference sequence). The CDR3, as DNA: TGTGCCAGCAGCTCCAGCAGCTCAGGTTGGACACGTCCGTACTTC. Protein: CASSSSSSGWTRPYF.

The chain has TRBV12-3 or TRBV12-4 and TRBJ2-3; TRBD1 is a possible D gene (5 bases). V was shortened by 0 bases and J by 11 bases, with 18 bases between the two germline ends. The CDR3 runs 15 residues. Here the CDR3 reads CASSLASQGTDVQYF. CDR3 in DNA: TGTGCCAGCAGTTTAGCGTCCCAGGGAACAGATGTGCAGTATTTT.

This clonotype came up many times. DNA of the CDR3: TGTGCCAGCAGCCCCCTGAGCCCCGGAAGAGCCTACGAGCAGTACTTC. Its translation is CASSPLSPGRAYEQYF. The V and J genes are TRBV28 and TRBJ2-7, with D hard to call. The germline V gene encodes CDR1 MDHEN and CDR2 SYDVKM. V gave up 6 bases and J gave up 2 bases, with 20 bases separating them. The CDR3 consists of 16 residues.

This clonotype was recorded a few times. V usage is TRBV20-1 and J usage is TRBJ2-1; perhaps D is TRBD1 or TRBD2 (5 bases each). CDR1 is DFQATT and CDR2 is SNEGSKA in the germline V gene (reference sequence). V was clipped by 1 base and J by 5 bases, with 15 bases between them. The CDR3 sequence is 15 residues long. The DNA of the CDR3 is TGCAGTGCTAGAGTCAGGGAAGGGCGGGACAATGAGCAGTTCTTC. Translating gives CSARVREGRDNEQFF.

At least ten counts were recorded for this clonotype. This chain joins TRBV4-1 and TRBJ2-3, with 7 bases aligning to TRBD2. V trimming: 6 bases; J trimming: 3 bases; junction bases outside the gene matches: 15. Germline CDR1 and CDR2: MGHRA and YSYEKL. CDR3 length equals 17 residues. The CDR3 sequence: CASRRSASGGGTDTQYF. CDR3 nucleotides: TGCGCCAGCAGACGGAGTGCTAGCGGAGGCGGGACAGATACGCAGTATTTT.

This clonotype was seen ten or more times. The gene calls are TRBV20-1 and TRBJ1-1, with D maybe TRBD1 (5 bases). V shed 6 bases and J shed 1 base, with 9 bases lying between them. In germline, CDR1 is DFQATT, CDR2 SNEGSKA (reference sequence). CDR3 length: 12 residues. The CDR3 is CSAVQGNTEAFF. In DNA, the CDR3 is TGCAGTGCCGTTCAGGGGAACACTGAAGCTTTCTTT.

This chain connects TRBV14 to TRBJ1-2; tentative D call: TRBD1 (5 bases). The CDR3 is 13 amino acids. CDR1 is SGHDN and CDR2 is FVKESK in the germline V gene. V lost 1 base and J 8 bases, leaving 11 bases between the germline ends. CDR3 sequence: CASSQGGTMGYTF. CDR3 DNA: TGTGCCAGCAGCCAAGGGGGGACGATGGGCTACACCTTC.

V and J are TRBV2 and TRBJ1-1; possible D gene TRBD1, 6 bases. Trimming shortened V by 6 bases and J by 1 base, and 15 bases separated the two germline ends. Germline CDR1 is SNHLY and CDR2 is FYNNEI. This CDR3 comprises 15 residues. The DNA for the CDR3 is TGTGCCAGCAGCTTACGTACAGGGTCGAACACTGAAGCTTTCTTT. It yields the protein CASSLRTGSNTEAFF.

This clonotype showed up many times. V and J are TRBV28 and TRBJ2-5; TRBD2 might be the D (6 bases). The CDR3 is made up of 16 amino acids. Looked up from germline, CDR1 is MDHEN and CDR2 is SYDVKM. Between the trimmed V and J ends, which lost 2 bases and 6 bases, there was a span of 19 bases. The CDR3 DNA reads as TGTGCCAGCAGTTTAGCCTTTGGGGGGAGAGAGAAGACCCAGTACTTC. As protein: CASSLAFGGREKTQYF.

This clonotype has only a few counts. The chain couples TRBV18 to TRBJ1-4; D unclear. Germline loops: CDR1 KGHSH, CDR2 LQKENI. V dropped 5 bases and J dropped 0 bases, with 13 bases sitting between them. This CDR3 comprises 16 residues. The CDR3 region has the DNA TGTGCCAGCTCAGCCCGGGAGAGAGCAACTAATGAAAAACTGTTTTTT. Its protein product is CASSARERATNEKLFF.

The chain combines TRBV18 with TRBJ2-3; D unresolved. Looked up from germline, CDR1 is KGHSH and CDR2 is LQKENI. The CDR3 covers 14 residues. The germline V and J ends were trimmed by 2 bases and 3 bases, with 9 bases remaining between them. Here the CDR3 DNA reads TGTGCCAGCTCACCAGCGGTCCGGACAGATACGCAGTATTTT. Translating it yields CASSPAVRTDTQYF.

This clonotype was observed at least ten times. The chain uses TRBV29-1 and TRBJ2-1; 9 bases align to TRBD2. V dropped 4 bases and J dropped 7; count of bases not matched to a gene: 14. Germline V gene data show CDR1 as SQVTM and CDR2 as ANQGSEA. The CDR3 runs to 16 residues. The CDR3 sequence is CSVGALPGLAGNEQFF. The CDR3 bases are TGCAGCGTTGGTGCATTACCGGGACTAGCTGGGAATGAGCAGTTCTTC.

Notes on this clonotype: A read error may explain this, as a much larger clone is one base away. The chain uses TRBV3-1 and TRBJ2-3; 7 bases agree with TRBD2. CDR1 is LGHDT, CDR2 YNNKEL, per germline (reference sequence). Trimming cost V 4 bases and J 5 bases; bases outside gene matches: 18. This CDR3 has 18 residues. The CDR3 protein is CASSRRTGTMTLRDTQYF. CDR3 sequence (DNA): TGTGCCAGCAGCCGGCGCACCGGGACTATGACCCTCCGAGATACGCAGTATTTT.

This clonotype has at least ten counts. The rearrangement joins TRBV27 to TRBJ2-7, with D maybe TRBD2 (6 bases). CDR3 length equals 14 residues. Germline lookup yields CDR1 MNHEY and CDR2 SMNVEV (reference sequence). V was clipped by 7 bases and J by 0 bases, with 13 bases between them. The CDR3, as DNA: TGTGCCAGCACTGGGAGGTTAGGCTCCTACGAGCAGTACTTC. It specifies CASTGRLGSYEQYF.

The V and J genes are TRBV20-1 and TRBJ1-1, with D unresolved. The length of the CDR3 is 15 residues. Per germline, CDR1 DFQATT and CDR2 SNEGSKA (reference sequence). V gave up 1 base and J gave up 3 bases, with 15 bases separating them. The CDR3 reads CSARGMRDGDTEAFF. CDR3 nucleotides: TGCAGTGCTAGAGGTATGAGGGATGGGGACACTGAAGCTTTCTTT.

This clonotype was recorded only once. The rearrangement links TRBV7-7 to TRBJ2-5; D is unclear. Germline CDR1 reads SSHAT; CDR2 reads FNYEAQ (reference sequence). V gave up 0 bases and J gave up 6 bases, with 8 bases separating them. This CDR3 region has 13 residues. The CDR3 region is CASSLAAVKTQYF. The DNA of the CDR3 is TGTGCCAGCAGCTTAGCCGCAGTGAAGACCCAGTACTTC.

In its sample, this clonotype was seen a few times. This chain connects TRBV4-1 to TRBJ1-5; D is ambiguous. The CDR3 covers 14 residues. The V and J ends lost 0 bases and 6 bases respectively, with 9 bases between them. Germline V gene lookup returns CDR1 MGHRA and CDR2 YSYEKL. In nucleotides, the CDR3 is TGCGCCAGCAGCCAAGAATCGGGCGGTCAGCCCCAGCATTTT. Translated: CASSQESGGQPQHF.

This clonotype appeared many times. The chain carries TRBV5-1 and TRBJ2-6; 7 nucleotides agree with TRBD1. V lost 0 bases and J lost 3; bases outside the gene matches: 3. Germline loops: CDR1 SGHRS, CDR2 YFSETQ. CDR3 size: 16 residues. Here the CDR3 reads CASSLEGQVGANVLTF. The CDR3 coding sequence is TGCGCCAGCAGCTTGGAAGGACAGGTTGGGGCCAACGTCCTGACTTTC.

At least ten counts were recorded for this clonotype. V is TRBV5-1 and J is TRBJ2-7; D might be TRBD2 (5 bases). Germline-derived CDR1 and CDR2 are SGHRS and YFSETQ. The CDR3 covers 15 residues. Deletions cut 4 bases from V and 3 bases from J, with 17 bases between. The CDR3 DNA sequence: TGCGCCAGCAGCCCGGAAGGGCGGGTGAACTACGAGCAGTACTTC. Translation: CASSPEGRVNYEQYF.

The V and J genes are TRBV12-3 or TRBV12-4 and TRBJ2-1, with 10 bases lining up with TRBD2. The CDR3 covers 15 residues. Losses at the gene ends were 6 bases for V and 8 bases for J; bases not matched to a gene: 10. CDR3 residues: CASSPHRGLAYEQFF. As DNA, the CDR3 is TGTGCCAGCAGCCCTCACCGGGGACTAGCGTATGAGCAGTTCTTC.

This clonotype came up a few times. This chain connects TRBV4-3 to TRBJ2-5; the D gene is possibly TRBD2 (6 bases). The DNA end is more similar to TRBJ2-7, so the J call may be wrong. There are 14 residues in the CDR3. Germline CDR1 and CDR2: LGHNA and YSLEER. Here the CDR3 DNA reads TGCGCCAGCAGCCAGCGGGACGGGGCCTACGAGCAGTACTTC. Its protein is CASSQRDGAYEQYF.

This chain uses TRBV13 with TRBJ2-5; 10 positions match TRBD2. The DNA end is a closer match to TRBJ2-7, so the J assignment may be wrong. This CDR3 has 15 amino acids. Germline CDR1 PRHDT, CDR2 FYEKMQ (reference sequence). The CDR3 bases are TGTGCCAGCAGCTTAATTTCTAGCGGGAGCTACGAGCAGTACTTC. Its protein product is CASSLISSGSYEQYF.

This clonotype has at least ten counts. This sequence joins TRBV12-3 or TRBV12-4 and TRBJ1-1, with D possibly being TRBD1 (5 bases). This CDR3 is built from 12 residues. Trimming stripped 8 bases from V and 3 bases from J, with 10 bases between. The CDR3: CASEGEDTEAFF. The CDR3 nucleotides read TGTGCCAGCGAAGGGGAGGACACTGAAGCTTTCTTT.